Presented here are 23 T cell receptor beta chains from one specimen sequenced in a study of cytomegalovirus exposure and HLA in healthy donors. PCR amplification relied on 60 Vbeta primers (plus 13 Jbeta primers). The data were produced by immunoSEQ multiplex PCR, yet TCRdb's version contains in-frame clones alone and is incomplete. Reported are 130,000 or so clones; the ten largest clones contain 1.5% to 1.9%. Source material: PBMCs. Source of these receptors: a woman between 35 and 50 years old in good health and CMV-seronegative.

The CDR3 here is CASSQAEGTGMGYEQFF. The CDR3 bases are TGCGCCAGCAGCCAAGCTGAAGGGACAGGGATGGGTTATGAGCAGTTCTTC. The rearrangement links TRBV4-3 to TRBJ2-1; 9 bases are a match to TRBD1. The CDR3 runs to 17 residues. The V gene end was trimmed by 1 base and the J gene end by 8 bases; junction bases not matched to a gene: 12. Germline loops: CDR1 LGHNA, CDR2 YSLEER.

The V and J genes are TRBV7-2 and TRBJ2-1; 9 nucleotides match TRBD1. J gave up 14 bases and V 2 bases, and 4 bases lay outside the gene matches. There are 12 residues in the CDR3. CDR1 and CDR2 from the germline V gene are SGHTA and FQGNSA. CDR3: CASSLRQGVEFF. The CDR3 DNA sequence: TGTGCCAGCAGCTTACGACAGGGGGTTGAGTTCTTC.

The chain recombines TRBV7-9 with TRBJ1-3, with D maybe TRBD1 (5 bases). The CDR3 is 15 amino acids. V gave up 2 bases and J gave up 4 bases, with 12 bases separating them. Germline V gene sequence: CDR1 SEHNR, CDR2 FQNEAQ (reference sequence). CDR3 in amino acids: CASSLSGGFGNTIYF. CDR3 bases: TGTGCCAGCAGCTTAAGCGGGGGGTTCGGAAACACCATATATTTT.

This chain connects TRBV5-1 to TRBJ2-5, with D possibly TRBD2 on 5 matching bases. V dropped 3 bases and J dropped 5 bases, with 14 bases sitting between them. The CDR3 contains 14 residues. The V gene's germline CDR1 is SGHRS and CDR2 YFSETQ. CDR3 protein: CASSSGLLKETQYF. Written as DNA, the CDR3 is TGCGCCAGCAGCTCTGGACTGCTTAAGGAGACCCAGTACTTC.

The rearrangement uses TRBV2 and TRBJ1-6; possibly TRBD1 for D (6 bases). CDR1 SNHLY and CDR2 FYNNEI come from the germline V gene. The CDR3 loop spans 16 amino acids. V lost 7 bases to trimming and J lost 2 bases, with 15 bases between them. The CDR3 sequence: CASNPGDIAYNSPLHF. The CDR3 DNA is TGTGCCAGCAACCCTGGGGACATAGCCTATAATTCACCCCTCCACTTT.

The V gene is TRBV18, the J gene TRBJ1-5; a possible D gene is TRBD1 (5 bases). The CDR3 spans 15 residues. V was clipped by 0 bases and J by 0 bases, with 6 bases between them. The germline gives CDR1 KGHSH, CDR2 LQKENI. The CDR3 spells CASSPPGGSNQPQHF. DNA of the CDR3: TGTGCCAGCTCACCACCCGGGGGTAGCAATCAGCCCCAGCATTTT. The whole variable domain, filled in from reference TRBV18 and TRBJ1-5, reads NAGVMQNPRHLVRRRGQEARLRCSPMKGHSHVYWYRQLPEEGLKFMVYLQKENIIDESGMPKERFSAEFPKEGPSILRIQQVVRGDSAAYFCASSPPGGSNQPQHFGDGTRLSIL.

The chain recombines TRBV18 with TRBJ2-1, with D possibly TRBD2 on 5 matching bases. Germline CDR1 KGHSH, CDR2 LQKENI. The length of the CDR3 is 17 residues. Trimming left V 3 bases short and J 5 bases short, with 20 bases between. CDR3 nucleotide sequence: TGTGCCAGCTCACCCGACTCAGCGGCCTACTATAACAATGAGCAGTTCTTC. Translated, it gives CASSPDSAAYYNNEQFF.

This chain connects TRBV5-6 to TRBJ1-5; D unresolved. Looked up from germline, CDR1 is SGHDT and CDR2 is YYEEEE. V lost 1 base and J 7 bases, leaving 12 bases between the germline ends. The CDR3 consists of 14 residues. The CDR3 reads CASSLLEGHQPQHF. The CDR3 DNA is TGTGCCAGCAGCTTGTTGGAGGGCCACCAGCCCCAGCATTTT.

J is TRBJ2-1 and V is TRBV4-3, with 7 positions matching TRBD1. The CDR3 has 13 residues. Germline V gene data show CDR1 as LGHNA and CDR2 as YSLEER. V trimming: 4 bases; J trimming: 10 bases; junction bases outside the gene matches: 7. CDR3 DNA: TGCGCCAGCAGCCTAGACAACAGGGGAGAGCAGTTCTTC. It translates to CASSLDNRGEQFF.

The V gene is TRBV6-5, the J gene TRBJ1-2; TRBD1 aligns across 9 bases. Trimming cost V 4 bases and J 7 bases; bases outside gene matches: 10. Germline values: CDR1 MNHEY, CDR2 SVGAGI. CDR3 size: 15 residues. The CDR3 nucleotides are TGTGCCAGCAGTTTTTCCGGGACAGGGTTGGCTGGCTACACCTTC. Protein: CASSFSGTGLAGYTF.

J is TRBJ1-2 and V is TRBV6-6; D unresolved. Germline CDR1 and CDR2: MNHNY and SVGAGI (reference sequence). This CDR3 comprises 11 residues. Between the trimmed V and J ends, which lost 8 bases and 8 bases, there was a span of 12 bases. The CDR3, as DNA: TGTGCCAGCGGGGAGATGGGGGGCTACACCTTC. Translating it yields CASGEMGGYTF.

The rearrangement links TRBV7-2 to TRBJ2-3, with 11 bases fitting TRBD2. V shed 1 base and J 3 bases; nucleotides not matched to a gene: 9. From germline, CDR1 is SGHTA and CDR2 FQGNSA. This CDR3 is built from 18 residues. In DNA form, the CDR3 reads TGTGCCAGCAGCTTAGATAGCGGGGGGGCCAGAAGGACAGATACGCAGTATTTT. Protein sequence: CASSLDSGGARRTDTQYF. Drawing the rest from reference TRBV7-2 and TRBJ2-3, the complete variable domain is GAGVSQSPSNKVTEKGKDVELRCDPISGHTALYWYRQSLGQGLEFLIYFQGNSAPDKSGLPSDRFSAERTGGSVSTLTIQRTQQEDSAVYLCASSLDSGGARRTDTQYFGPGTRLTVL.

As DNA, the CDR3 is TGCGCCAGCAGCTTGGAGATGGCAGGGGGGCCCAACACTGAAGCTTTCTTT. Translating it yields CASSLEMAGGPNTEAFF. V gene TRBV5-1 combines with J gene TRBJ1-1; 7 nucleotides line up with TRBD1. V trimming: 0 bases; J trimming: 2 bases; junction bases outside the gene matches: 10. Germline V gene data show CDR1 as SGHRS and CDR2 as YFSETQ. This CDR3 has 17 residues.

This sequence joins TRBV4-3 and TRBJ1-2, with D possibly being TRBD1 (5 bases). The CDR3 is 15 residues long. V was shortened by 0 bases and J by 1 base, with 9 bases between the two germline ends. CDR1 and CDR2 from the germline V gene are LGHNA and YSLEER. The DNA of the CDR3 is TGCGCCAGCAGCCAAGATCCGACAGATAACTATGGCTACACCTTC. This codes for CASSQDPTDNYGYTF.

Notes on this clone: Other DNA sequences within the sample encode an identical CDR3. The CDR3 DNA reads as TGTGCCAGCAGTGACGGGGCAGGTAGCACAGATACGCAGTATTTT. Protein: CASSDGAGSTDTQYF. The chain has TRBV6-4 and TRBJ2-3, with D possibly being TRBD1 (5 bases). V lost 2 bases and J 0 bases, leaving 9 bases between the germline ends. This CDR3 has 15 residues. Per the germline V gene, CDR1 is MRHNA and CDR2 is SNTAGT.

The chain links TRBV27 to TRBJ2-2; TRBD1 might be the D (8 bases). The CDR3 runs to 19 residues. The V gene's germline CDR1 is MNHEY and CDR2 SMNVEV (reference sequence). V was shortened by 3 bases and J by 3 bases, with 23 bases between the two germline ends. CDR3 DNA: TGTGCCAGCAGTTTCAGGAGGGGAGGGGACAGGAGAGACACCGGGGAGCTGTTTTTT. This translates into CASSFRRGGDRRDTGELFF.

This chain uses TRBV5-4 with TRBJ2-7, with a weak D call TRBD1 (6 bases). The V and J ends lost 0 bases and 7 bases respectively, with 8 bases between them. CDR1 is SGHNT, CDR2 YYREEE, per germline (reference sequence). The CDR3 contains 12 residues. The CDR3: CASSLADREQYF. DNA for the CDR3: TGTGCCAGCAGCTTGGCCGACAGGGAGCAGTACTTC.

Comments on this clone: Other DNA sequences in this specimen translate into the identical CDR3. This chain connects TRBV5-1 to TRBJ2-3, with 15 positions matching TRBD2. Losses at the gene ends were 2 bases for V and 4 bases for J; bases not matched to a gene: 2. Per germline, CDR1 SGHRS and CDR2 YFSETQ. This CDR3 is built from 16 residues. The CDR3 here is CASSLGLAGGSDTQYF. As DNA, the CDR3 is TGCGCCAGCAGCTTAGGACTAGCGGGGGGGTCAGATACGCAGTATTTT.

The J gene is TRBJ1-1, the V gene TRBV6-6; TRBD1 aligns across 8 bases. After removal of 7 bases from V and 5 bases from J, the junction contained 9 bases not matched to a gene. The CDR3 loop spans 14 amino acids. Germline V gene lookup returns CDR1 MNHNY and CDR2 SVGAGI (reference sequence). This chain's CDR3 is CASILTGEGTEAFF. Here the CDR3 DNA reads TGTGCCAGCATTTTGACAGGGGAAGGGACTGAAGCTTTCTTT.

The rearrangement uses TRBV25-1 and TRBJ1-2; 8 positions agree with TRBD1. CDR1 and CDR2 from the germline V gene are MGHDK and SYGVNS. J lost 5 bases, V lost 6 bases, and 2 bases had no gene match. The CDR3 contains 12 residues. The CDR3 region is CASRGTGYGYTF. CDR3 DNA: TGTGCCAGCAGAGGGACAGGATATGGCTACACCTTC.

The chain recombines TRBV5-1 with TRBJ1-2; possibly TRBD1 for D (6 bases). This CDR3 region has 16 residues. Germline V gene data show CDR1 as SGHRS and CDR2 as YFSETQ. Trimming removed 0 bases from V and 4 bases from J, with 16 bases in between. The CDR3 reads CASSLDTTGGGYGYTF. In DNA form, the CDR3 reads TGCGCCAGCAGCTTGGACACTACGGGGGGCGGCTATGGCTACACCTTC.

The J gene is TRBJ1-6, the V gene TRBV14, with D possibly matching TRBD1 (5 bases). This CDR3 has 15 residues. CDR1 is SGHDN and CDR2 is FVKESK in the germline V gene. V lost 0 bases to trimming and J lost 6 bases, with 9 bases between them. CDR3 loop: CASSQDGGVNSPLHF. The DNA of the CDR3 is TGTGCCAGCAGCCAAGATGGGGGGGTTAATTCACCCCTCCACTTT. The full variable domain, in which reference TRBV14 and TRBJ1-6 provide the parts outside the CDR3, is EAGVTQFPSHSVIEKGQTVTLRCDPISGHDNLYWYRRVMGKEIKFLLHFVKESKQDESGMPNNRFLAERTGGTYSTLKVQPAELEDSGVYFCASSQDGGVNSPLHFGNGTRLTVT.

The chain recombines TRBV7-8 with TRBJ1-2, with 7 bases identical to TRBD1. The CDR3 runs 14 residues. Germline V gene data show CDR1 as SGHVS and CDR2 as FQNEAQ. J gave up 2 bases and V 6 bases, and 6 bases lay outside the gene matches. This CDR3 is CASRRGTANYGYTF. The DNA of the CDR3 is TGTGCCAGCAGACGAGGGACAGCCAACTATGGCTACACCTTC.